The 7 T cell receptor beta chains below come from one sample, sequenced in a study of beta chain features in type 1 diabetes. Findings of the study overall: Type 1 diabetes patients showed a moderate but significant shortening of TCRB CDR3s in all four CD4+ subsets.

The sequenced template was cDNA made from the entire isolated RNA. The assay was immunoSEQ multiplex PCR, and TCRdb's table has in-frame clones only and misses some. The table has 120,000 or so clones, about 18% seen once; the top ten hold about 2.4%. Their specific antigens are unknown. The sequencing input was central memory CD4+ T cells from blood. The receptors here all came from a man younger than 35 with type 1 diabetes.

The chain combines TRBV9 with TRBJ2-3; 8 nucleotides align to TRBD2. Losses at the gene ends were 0 bases for V and 1 base for J; bases not matched to a gene: 7. CDR1 and CDR2 from the germline V gene are SGDLS and YYNGEE. CDR3 size: 17 residues. The CDR3 DNA reads as TGTGCCAGCAGCGTAGATGAGCGGGGGCCACGCACAGATACGCAGTATTTT. This translates into CASSVDERGPRTDTQYF.

The chain employs TRBV29-1 and TRBJ1-1; no definite D call. Germline CDR1 is SQVTM and CDR2 is ANQGSEA. The length of the CDR3 is 14 residues. Trimming removed 5 bases at V and 1 base at J, with 14 bases between. In nucleotides, the CDR3 is TGCAGCGTTTCAAGGTCAGGCGGGAACACTGAAGCTTTCTTT. The encoded protein is CSVSRSGGNTEAFF.

The table lists this clone with a few counts. The chain combines TRBV2 with TRBJ1-2; a weak D match, TRBD1 (6 bases). Germline V gives CDR1 SNHLY, CDR2 FYNNEI. The CDR3 length is 12 residues. V gave up 6 bases and J gave up 3 bases, with 8 bases separating them. The CDR3 nucleotides read TGTGCCAGCAGCGGGACATACTATGGCTACACCTTC. Protein sequence: CASSGTYYGYTF.

CDR3 residues: CASSLVGDPPEQYF. CDR3 nucleotides: TGCGCCAGCAGCTTGGTAGGGGATCCCCCCGAGCAGTACTTC. The chain has TRBV5-1 and TRBJ2-7; D is perhaps TRBD1 (5 bases). Trimming shortened V by 0 bases and J by 6 bases, and 13 bases separated the two germline ends. Germline values: CDR1 SGHRS, CDR2 YFSETQ. The CDR3 is 14 residues long.

The genes are TRBV7-2 and TRBJ1-5, with D perhaps TRBD1 (5 bases). With 5 bases removed from V and 6 bases from J, the gap between germline ends came to 8 bases. Germline lookup yields CDR1 SGHTA and CDR2 FQGNSA. The length of the CDR3 is 12 residues. CDR3 bases: TGTGCCAGCAGCCCCGGGGGTCAGCCCCAGCATTTT. It yields the protein CASSPGGQPQHF.

This clone was counted only a few times. In the same sample, other DNA sequences code for this CDR3. The chain carries TRBV9 and TRBJ2-5, with unresolved D. Trimming took off 0 bases at V and 2 bases at J, with 8 bases between the two ends. The CDR3 is 14 residues long. Per the germline V gene, CDR1 is SGDLS and CDR2 is YYNGEE. CDR3 loop: CASSVGVGQETQYF. The DNA of the CDR3 is TGTGCCAGCAGCGTAGGGGTAGGGCAAGAGACCCAGTACTTC.

The chain is built from TRBV2 and TRBJ2-5, with 8 bases aligning to TRBD1. The V gene end was trimmed by 2 bases and the J gene end by 4 bases; junction bases not matched to a gene: 9. Looked up from germline, CDR1 is SNHLY and CDR2 is FYNNEI. The CDR3 totals 16 residues. The CDR3 DNA sequence: TGTGCCAGCAGTGAATTGCGGCAGGGGGCGCGAGAGACCCAGTACTTC. Translating gives CASSELRQGARETQYF. The full variable domain, rest sourced from reference TRBV2 and TRBJ2-5, is EPEVTQTPSHQVTQMGQEVILRCVPISNHLYFYWYRQILGQKVEFLVSFYNNEISEKSEIFDDQFSVERPDGSNFTLKIRSTKLEDSAMYFCASSELRQGARETQYFGPGTRLLVL.